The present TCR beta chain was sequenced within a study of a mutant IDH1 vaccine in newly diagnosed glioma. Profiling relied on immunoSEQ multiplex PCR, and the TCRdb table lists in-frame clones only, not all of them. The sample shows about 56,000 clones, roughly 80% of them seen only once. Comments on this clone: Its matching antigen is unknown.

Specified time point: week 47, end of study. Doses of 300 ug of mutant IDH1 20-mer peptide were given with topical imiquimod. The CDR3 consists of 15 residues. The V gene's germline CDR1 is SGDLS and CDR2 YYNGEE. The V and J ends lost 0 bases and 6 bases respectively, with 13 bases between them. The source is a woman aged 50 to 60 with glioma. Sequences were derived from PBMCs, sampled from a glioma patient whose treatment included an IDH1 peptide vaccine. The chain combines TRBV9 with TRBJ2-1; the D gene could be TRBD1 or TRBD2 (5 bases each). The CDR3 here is CASSVDFTGGNEQFF. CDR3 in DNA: TGTGCCAGCAGCGTAGACTTTACAGGAGGCAATGAGCAGTTCTTC.